The rows below give T cell receptor beta chains drawn from one sample of a study of T cell repertoires in cytomegalovirus infection. TCRdb passed the reads through MiXCR, listing each CDR3 protein once. The repertoire holds about 250,000 distinct CDR3 sequences, about 15% seen once, with around 43% in the top ten. Sequenced: CD8+ T cells from PBMCs. The receptors stem from a human donor in good health (CMV status not recorded). Some clones in this sample may be carry-over from other donors' samples. Each CDR3 is given with its conserved first and last residue.

CDR3aa: CASSEGQRYTGANVLTF
v_gene: TRBV6-1

CDR3aa: CASSQERAGISYEQYF
v_gene: TRBV14

CDR3aa: CASSQGSGTGGNGYTF
v_gene: TRBV4-3

CDR3aa: CSASPDTYEQYF
v_gene: TRBV20-1

CDR3aa: CASKTGVGNEQFF
v_gene: TRBV6-5

CDR3aa: CASSPPSRLRGYTF
v_gene: TRBV7-9

CDR3aa: CASSSGATGGNQETQYF
v_gene: TRBV28

CDR3aa: CASSQDNSGGPSSYEQYF
v_gene: TRBV3-1

CDR3aa: CASSDSPYNEQFF
v_gene: TRBV6-4

CDR3aa: CSVETANYGYTF
v_gene: TRBV29-1

CDR3aa: CASSQRTGTMPYEQYF
v_gene: TRBV14

CDR3aa: CASSLGGTENQETQYF
v_gene: TRBV28

CDR3aa: CSVVPGGDEKLFF
v_gene: TRBV29-1

CDR3aa: CASSQEGSGAGAETQYF
v_gene: TRBV4-2

CDR3aa: CASSLSGPNSYEQYF
v_gene: TRBV27

CDR3aa: CASSFLPGTAPGYEQYF
v_gene: TRBV5-5

CDR3aa: CASSEGRISYEQYF
v_gene: TRBV2

CDR3aa: CASSQGTGGIGTEAFF
v_gene: TRBV4-3

CDR3aa: CASSWGIGSNQPQHF
v_gene: TRBV2

CDR3aa: CAKDGKGGGYTF
v_gene: TRBV7-2

CDR3aa: CASSYNLDSNQPQHF
v_gene: TRBV6-2/TRBV6-3

CDR3aa: CASRQGGGMNTEAFF
v_gene: TRBV19

CDR3aa: CASRMGLATYEQYF
v_gene: TRBV6-2/TRBV6-3

CDR3aa: CAISETTTGSSFYGYTF
v_gene: TRBV10-3

CDR3aa: CSVLGIATNEKLFF
v_gene: TRBV20-1

CDR3aa: CASSAEWQAGNEQFF
v_gene: TRBV7-6

CDR3aa: CSVEDLDVSTDTQYF
v_gene: TRBV29-1

CDR3aa: CASSFLATPGQGGETQYF
v_gene: TRBV7-9

CDR3aa: CSARVRGVAGNTIYF
v_gene: TRBV20-1

CDR3aa: CSVLSRGRAGELFF
v_gene: TRBV29-1

CDR3aa: CASTMASGNYEQYF
v_gene: TRBV7-2

CDR3aa: CASSFGNTEQYF
v_gene: TRBV5-4

CDR3aa: CASRTGSQETQYF
v_gene: TRBV12-3/TRBV12-4

CDR3aa: CASSLTREGRVGGGYTF
v_gene: TRBV7-2

CDR3aa: CSAREAGAETQYF
v_gene: TRBV20-1

CDR3aa: CASTPGLWYGYTF
v_gene: TRBV25-1

CDR3aa: CASSWSITEAFF
v_gene: TRBV28

CDR3aa: CASSLMTSGGIGEQFF
v_gene: TRBV5-1

CDR3aa: CASSSPIGKMYNVQFF
v_gene: TRBV7-8

CDR3aa: CSARGLAELRDTQYF
v_gene: TRBV20-1

CDR3aa: CASSLLDPKFYNEQFF
v_gene: TRBV5-8

CDR3aa: CSVEEEWVVGGGNTIYF
v_gene: TRBV29-1

CDR3aa: CSARIANTGELFF
v_gene: TRBV20-1

CDR3aa: CASSSDRGNQPQHF
v_gene: TRBV28

CDR3aa: CSVEGGTKNIQYF
v_gene: TRBV29-1

CDR3aa: CASRYGTGTTPLHF
v_gene: TRBV6-5

CDR3aa: CASSLGPREGWQETQYF
v_gene: TRBV7-9

CDR3aa: CASSIGQGVSYEQYF
v_gene: TRBV9

CDR3aa: CASLGQGYNEQFF
v_gene: TRBV2

CDR3aa: CASSYSRVTDYTLETQYF
v_gene: TRBV6-2/TRBV6-3